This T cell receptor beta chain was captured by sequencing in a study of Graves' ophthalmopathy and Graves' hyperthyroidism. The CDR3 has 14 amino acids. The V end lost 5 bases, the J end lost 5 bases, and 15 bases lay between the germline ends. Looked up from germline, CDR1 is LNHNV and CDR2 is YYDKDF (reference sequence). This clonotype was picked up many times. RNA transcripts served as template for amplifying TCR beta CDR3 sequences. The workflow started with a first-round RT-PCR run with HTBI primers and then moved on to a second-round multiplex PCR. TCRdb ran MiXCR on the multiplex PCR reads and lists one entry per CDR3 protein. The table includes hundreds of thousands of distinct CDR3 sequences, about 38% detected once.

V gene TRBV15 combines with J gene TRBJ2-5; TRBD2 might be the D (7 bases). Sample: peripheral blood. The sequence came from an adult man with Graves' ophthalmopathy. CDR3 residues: CATSLRGGKETQYF. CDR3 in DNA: TGTGCCACCAGCCTTAGGGGGGGGAAGGAGACCCAGTACTTC.